This TCR beta chain was sequenced for a study of blood T cell repertoires in COVID-19. In the study overall: Sources were T cells, B-cell-depleted T cells, or PBMCs; the material itself was cDNA or gDNA.

Generated by immunoSEQ multiplex PCR, the TCRdb table keeps only in-frame clones and is missing some. Counted here are about 82,000 clones, roughly 91% occurring once; the ten biggest clones make up 1% to 1.5%. Sequencing was carried out using PBMCs or T cells enriched from blood (not recorded which). This sequence originates from a woman aged 45-60 years with acute COVID-19.

CDR3 DNA: TGTGCCAGCAGCGGACAGATCTATGGCTACACCTTC. It translates to CASSGQIYGYTF. V is TRBV6-2 or TRBV6-3 and J is TRBJ1-2, with D possibly TRBD1 on 6 matching bases. Germline V gene data show CDR1 as MNHEY and CDR2 as SVGEGT. The CDR3 consists of 12 residues. The ends were cut back, 6 bases at V and 4 bases at J, with 9 bases in the middle.